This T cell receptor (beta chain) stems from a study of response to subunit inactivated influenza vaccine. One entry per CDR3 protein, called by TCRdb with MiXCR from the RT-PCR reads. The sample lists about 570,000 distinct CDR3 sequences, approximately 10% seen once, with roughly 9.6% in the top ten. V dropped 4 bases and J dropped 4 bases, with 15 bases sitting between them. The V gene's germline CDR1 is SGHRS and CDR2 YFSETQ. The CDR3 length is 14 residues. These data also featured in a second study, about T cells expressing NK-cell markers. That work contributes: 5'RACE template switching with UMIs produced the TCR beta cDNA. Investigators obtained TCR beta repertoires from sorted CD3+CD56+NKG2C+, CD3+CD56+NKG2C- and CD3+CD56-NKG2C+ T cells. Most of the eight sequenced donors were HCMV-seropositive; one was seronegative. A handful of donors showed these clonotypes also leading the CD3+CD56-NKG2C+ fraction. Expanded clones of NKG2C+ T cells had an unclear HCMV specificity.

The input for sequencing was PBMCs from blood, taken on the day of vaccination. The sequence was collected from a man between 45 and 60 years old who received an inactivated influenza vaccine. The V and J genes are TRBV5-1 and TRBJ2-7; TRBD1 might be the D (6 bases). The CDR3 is CASSLPDSGYEQYF. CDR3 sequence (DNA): TGCGCCAGCAGCCTACCGGACAGTGGGTACGAGCAGTACTTC. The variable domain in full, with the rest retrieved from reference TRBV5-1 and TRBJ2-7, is KAGVTQTPRYLIKTRGQQVTLSCSPISGHRSVSWYQQTPGQGLQFLFEYFSETQRNKGNFPGRFSGRQFSNSRSEMNVSTLELGDSALYLCASSLPDSGYEQYFGPGTRLTVT.